This TCR beta chain was recorded in a study of shared clonotypes between healthy human individuals. Study observations and caveats: Generation of non-shared clonotypes was less probable than generation of clonotypes shared by all four donors. Sampling was confined to blood; repertoires within tissues likely differ. Several donors had around 5% of their naive CD4 clonotypes in common.

As concerns this clone: No antigen is known for it. The sample carries other DNA sequences with the same CDR3.

This CDR3 has 14 residues. V was trimmed by 0 bases and J by 2 bases, leaving 5 bases between them. Per germline, CDR1 SEHNR and CDR2 FQNEAQ (reference sequence). Naive CD8 cells, CD45RO-negative and positively selected for CCR7, excluded terminally differentiated effector memory CD45RA+ cells. Some clones are missing from TCRdb's copy, which holds only in-frame ones; the method was immunoSEQ multiplex PCR. The sample shows more than 2 million clones, 80% to 95% of them seen only once. The source material was naive CD8+ T cells from PBMCs. The V call is TRBV7-9, the J call TRBJ2-1; D is possibly TRBD2 (5 bases). This TCR was sampled from a young man in good health. Some clones in this sample may be carry-over from other donors' samples. The DNA for the CDR3 is TGTGCCAGCAGCTTAGCGGGAGCCTACAATGAGCAGTTCTTC. It encodes CASSLAGAYNEQFF.